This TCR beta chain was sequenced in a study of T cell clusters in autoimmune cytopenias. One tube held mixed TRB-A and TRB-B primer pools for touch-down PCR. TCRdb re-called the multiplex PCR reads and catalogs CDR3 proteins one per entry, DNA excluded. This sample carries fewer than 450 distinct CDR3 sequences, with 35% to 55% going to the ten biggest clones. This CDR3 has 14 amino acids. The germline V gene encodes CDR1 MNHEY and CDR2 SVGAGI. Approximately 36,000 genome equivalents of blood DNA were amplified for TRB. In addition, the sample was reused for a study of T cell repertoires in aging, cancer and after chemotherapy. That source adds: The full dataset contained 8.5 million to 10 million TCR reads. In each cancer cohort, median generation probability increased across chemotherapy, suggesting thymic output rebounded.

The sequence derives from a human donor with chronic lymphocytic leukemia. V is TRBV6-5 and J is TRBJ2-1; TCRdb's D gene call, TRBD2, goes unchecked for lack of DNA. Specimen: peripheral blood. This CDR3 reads CASRGLAPNNEQFF.